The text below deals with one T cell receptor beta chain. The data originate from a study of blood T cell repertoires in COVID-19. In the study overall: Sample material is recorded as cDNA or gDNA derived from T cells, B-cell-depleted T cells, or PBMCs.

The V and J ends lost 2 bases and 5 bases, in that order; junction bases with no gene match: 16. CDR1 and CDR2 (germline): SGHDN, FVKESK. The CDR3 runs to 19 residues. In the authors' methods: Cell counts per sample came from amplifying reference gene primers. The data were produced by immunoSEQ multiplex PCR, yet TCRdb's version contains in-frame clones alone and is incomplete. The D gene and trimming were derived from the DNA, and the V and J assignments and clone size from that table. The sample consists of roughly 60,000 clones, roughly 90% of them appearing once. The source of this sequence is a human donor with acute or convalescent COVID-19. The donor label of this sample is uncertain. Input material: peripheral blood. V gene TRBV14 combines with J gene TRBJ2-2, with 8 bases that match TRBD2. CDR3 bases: TGTGCCAGCAGCCAAACTGCCAGAGCGGGAGCTTTTGGGACCGGGGAGCTGTTTTTT. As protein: CASSQTARAGAFGTGELFF.